Below are 9 T cell receptor beta chains sequenced from a single sample in a study of T cell changes during pregnancy in multiple sclerosis (dated by TCRdb to between 2018 and 2021). Libraries were made using the immunoSEQ multiplex PCR assay. TCRdb's version of the immuneACCESS table is confined to in-frame rearrangements and falls short of the full clone set. An unresolved V gene accounts for under half of the shortfall where checked; the remainder is of unknown origin. Within this sample are tens of thousands of clones, with approximately 92% of them counted one time only. The ten most abundant clones make up 2% to 2.5% of the sample. This specimen was peripheral blood, taken in the first trimester of pregnancy. All receptors derive from a female donor with multiple sclerosis, enrolled in a pregnancy study.

This rearrangement joins TRBV21-1 to TRBJ2-7; TRBD1 was called by the table and not checked on the DNA. TRBV21-1 is termed a pseudogene. CDR3 length equals 13 residues. The CDR3 sequence: CASSNHNSYEQYF. CDR3 DNA sequence: TGTGCCAGCAGCAATCACAACTCCTACGAGCAGTACTTC.

This rearrangement joins TRBV5-1 to TRBJ2-7, with 7 bases identical to TRBD1. J lost 7 bases, V lost 1 base, and 8 bases had no gene match. Germline CDR1 and CDR2: SGHRS and YFSETQ. The CDR3 is 14 amino acids. CDR3 region: CASSLSPGQTEQYF. The CDR3 DNA reads as TGCGCCAGCAGCTTGAGTCCGGGACAGACTGAGCAGTACTTC.

V and J are TRBV19 and TRBJ2-3; D is ambiguous. This CDR3 comprises 13 residues. Trimming cost V 0 bases and J 4 bases, with 5 bases left between them. CDR1 is LNHDA, CDR2 SQIVND, per germline (reference sequence). The CDR3 here is CASSIDWPDTQYF. CDR3 coding DNA: TGTGCCAGTAGTATAGATTGGCCAGATACGCAGTATTTT.

The rearrangement links TRBV11-1 to TRBJ2-2; tentatively, D is TRBD2 (6 bases). Looked up from germline, CDR1 is SGHAT and CDR2 is FQDESV (reference sequence). The CDR3 spans 16 residues. The V and J ends lost 2 bases and 0 bases respectively, with 10 bases between them. The CDR3 loop is CASSLPTGANTGELFF. DNA of the CDR3: TGTGCCAGCAGCTTACCCACGGGGGCGAACACCGGGGAGCTGTTTTTT.

The rearrangement uses TRBV10-3 and TRBJ2-3; tentatively, D is TRBD2 (6 bases). Germline V gives CDR1 ENHRY, CDR2 SYGVKD. The V end lost 4 bases, the J end lost 0 bases, and 14 bases lay between the germline ends. The CDR3 loop spans 16 amino acids. CDR3 coding DNA: TGTGCCATCAGTGCGACCGGGAGAACTAGCACAGATACGCAGTATTTT. This codes for CAISATGRTSTDTQYF.

This chain uses TRBV20-1 with TRBJ2-5; the D is unclear. The V end lost 6 bases, the J end lost 0 bases, and 5 bases lay between the germline ends. Germline CDR1 reads DFQATT; CDR2 reads SNEGSKA (reference sequence). The CDR3 has 11 amino acids. The CDR3 coding sequence is TGCAGTGCATCCAACCAAGAGACCCAGTACTTC. Translating it yields CSASNQETQYF.

The V and J genes are TRBV19 and TRBJ2-1; D unresolved. Germline-derived CDR1 and CDR2 are LNHDA and SQIVND (reference sequence). The CDR3 covers 15 residues. Trimming took 2 bases from V and 0 from J, leaving 8 bases between them. The CDR3 spells CASSIKSSSYNEQFF. For the CDR3, the DNA is TGTGCCAGTAGTATAAAGTCGAGCTCCTACAATGAGCAGTTCTTC.

V is TRBV29-1 and J is TRBJ2-7, with a possible D match to TRBD2 (6 bases). This CDR3 spans 13 amino acids. V was pared by 6 bases and J by 0 bases, with 12 bases between. Germline assignment: CDR1 SQVTM and CDR2 ANQGSEA. The CDR3 reads CSVWASDSYEQYF. CDR3 DNA sequence: TGCAGCGTATGGGCTAGCGACTCCTACGAGCAGTACTTC.

The V gene is TRBV19, the J gene TRBJ1-1; possible D gene TRBD1, 5 bases. Germline CDR1 is LNHDA and CDR2 is SQIVND (reference sequence). With 5 bases removed from V and 1 base from J, the gap between germline ends came to 14 bases. The CDR3 spans 15 residues. CDR3 DNA sequence: TGTGCCAGTAGTCCTTGGACATATTCGAACACTGAAGCTTTCTTT. This sequence encodes CASSPWTYSNTEAFF. Drawing the rest from reference TRBV19 and TRBJ1-1, the complete variable domain is DGGITQSPKYLFRKEGQNVTLSCEQNLNHDAMYWYRQDPGQGLRLIYYSQIVNDFQKGDIAEGYSVSREKKESFPLTVTSAQKNPTAFYLCASSPWTYSNTEAFFGQGTRLTVV.